The T cell receptor beta chain under discussion was sequenced for a study of cytomegalovirus exposure and HLA in healthy donors. Study findings and constraints: Common viral pathogens seemed to be connected with several of the most significant clusters, according to a later analysis. Other equally common chains were less clonally expanded than HLA-associated TCR beta chains, a later analysis showed. Some V segments could not be told apart, so they were left out, TRBV6-2 and TRBV6-3 among them. A later analysis revealed that TCR association rates differed between HLA loci, peaking at DRB1 and bottoming out at HLA-C.

As for this clone: Its antigen is not known.

The PCR made use of 60 Vbeta and 13 Jbeta primers. This table comes from immunoSEQ multiplex PCR, and its TCRdb copy is limited to in-frame clones, with some not included. This table holds about 130,000 clones, 60% to 75% found once. Per germline, CDR1 SQVTM and CDR2 ANQGSEA. This CDR3 spans 13 amino acids. With 6 bases removed from V and 0 bases from J, the gap between germline ends came to 9 bases. This receptor was taken from a woman aged 45 to 65 in good health and CMV-seropositive. Sequencing input: PBMCs. The gene calls are TRBV29-1 and TRBJ1-5; D might be TRBD1 (6 bases). In DNA, the CDR3 is TGCAGCGTCGGACAGAATAGCAATCAGCCCCAGCATTTT. This sequence encodes CSVGQNSNQPQHF.